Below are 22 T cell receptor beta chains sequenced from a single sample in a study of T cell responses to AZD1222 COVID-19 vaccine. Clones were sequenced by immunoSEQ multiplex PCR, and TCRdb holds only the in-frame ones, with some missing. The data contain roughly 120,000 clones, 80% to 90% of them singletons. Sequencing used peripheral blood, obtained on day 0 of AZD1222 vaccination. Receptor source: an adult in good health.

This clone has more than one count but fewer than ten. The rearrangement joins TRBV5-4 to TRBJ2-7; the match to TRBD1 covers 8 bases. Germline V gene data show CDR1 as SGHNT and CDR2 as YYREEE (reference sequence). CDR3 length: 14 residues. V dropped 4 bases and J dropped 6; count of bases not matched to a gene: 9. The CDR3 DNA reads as TGTGCCAGCAGCGCCCGGACAGGGAACGGCGAGCAGTACTTC. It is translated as CASSARTGNGEQYF. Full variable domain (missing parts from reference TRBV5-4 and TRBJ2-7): ETGVTQSPTHLIKTRGQQVTLRCSSQSGHNTVSWYQQALGQGPQFIFQYYREEENGRGNFPPRFSGLQFPNYSSELNVNALELDDSALYLCASSARTGNGEQYFGPGTRLTVT.

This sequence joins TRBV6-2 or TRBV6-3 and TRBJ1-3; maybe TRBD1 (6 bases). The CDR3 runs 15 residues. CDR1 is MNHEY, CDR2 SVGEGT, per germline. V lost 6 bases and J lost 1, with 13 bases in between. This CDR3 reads CASSALGASGNTIYF. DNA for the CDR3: TGTGCCAGCAGCGCCTTGGGGGCATCTGGAAACACCATATATTTT.

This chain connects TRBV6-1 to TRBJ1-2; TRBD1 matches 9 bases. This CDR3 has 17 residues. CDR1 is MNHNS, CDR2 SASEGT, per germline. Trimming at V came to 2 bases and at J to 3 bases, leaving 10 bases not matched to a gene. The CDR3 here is CASSEFWGQGGDYGYTF. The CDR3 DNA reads TGTGCCAGCAGTGAATTTTGGGGACAGGGTGGGGACTATGGCTACACCTTC.

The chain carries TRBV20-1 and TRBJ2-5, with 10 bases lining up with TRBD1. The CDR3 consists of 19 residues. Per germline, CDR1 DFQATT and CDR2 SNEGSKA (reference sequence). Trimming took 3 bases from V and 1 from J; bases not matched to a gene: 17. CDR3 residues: CSASSPRDRGGGFQETQYF. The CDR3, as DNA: TGCAGTGCTAGTTCCCCACGGGACAGGGGAGGGGGGTTCCAAGAGACCCAGTACTTC.

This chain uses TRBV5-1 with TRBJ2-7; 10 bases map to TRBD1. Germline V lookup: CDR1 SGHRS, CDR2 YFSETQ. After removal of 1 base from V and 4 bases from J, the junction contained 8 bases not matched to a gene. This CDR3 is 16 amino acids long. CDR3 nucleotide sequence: TGCGCCAGCAGCTTGTCCCCCGGGACAGGGGAGTACGAGCAGTACTTC. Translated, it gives CASSLSPGTGEYEQYF.

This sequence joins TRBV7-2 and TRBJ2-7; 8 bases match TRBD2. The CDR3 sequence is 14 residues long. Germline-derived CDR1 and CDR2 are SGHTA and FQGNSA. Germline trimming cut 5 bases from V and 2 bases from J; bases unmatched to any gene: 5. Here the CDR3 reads CASSPPGGPYEQYF. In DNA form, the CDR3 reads TGTGCCAGCAGCCCCCCGGGAGGGCCCTACGAGCAGTACTTC.

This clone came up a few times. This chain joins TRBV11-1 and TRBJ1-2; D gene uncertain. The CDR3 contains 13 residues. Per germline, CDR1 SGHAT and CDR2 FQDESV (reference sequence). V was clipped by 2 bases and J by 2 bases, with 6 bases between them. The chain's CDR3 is CASSLYRNYGYTF. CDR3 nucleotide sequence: TGTGCCAGCAGCTTATATAGAAACTATGGCTACACCTTC.

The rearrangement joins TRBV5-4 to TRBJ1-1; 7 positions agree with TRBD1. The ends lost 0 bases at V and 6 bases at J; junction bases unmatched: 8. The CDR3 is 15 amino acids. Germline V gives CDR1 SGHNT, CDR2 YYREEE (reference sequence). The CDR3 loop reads CASSLGEQGMPEAFF. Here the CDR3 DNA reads TGTGCCAGCAGCTTGGGGGAACAGGGGATGCCTGAAGCTTTCTTT.

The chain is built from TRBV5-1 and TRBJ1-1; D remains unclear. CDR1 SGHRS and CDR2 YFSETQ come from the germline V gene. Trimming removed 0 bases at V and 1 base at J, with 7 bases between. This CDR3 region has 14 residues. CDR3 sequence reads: CASSLAVSNTEAFF. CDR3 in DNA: TGCGCCAGCAGCTTGGCAGTCTCGAACACTGAAGCTTTCTTT. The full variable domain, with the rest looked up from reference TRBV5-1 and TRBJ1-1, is KAGVTQTPRYLIKTRGQQVTLSCSPISGHRSVSWYQQTPGQGLQFLFEYFSETQRNKGNFPGRFSGRQFSNSRSEMNVSTLELGDSALYLCASSLAVSNTEAFFGQGTRLTVV.

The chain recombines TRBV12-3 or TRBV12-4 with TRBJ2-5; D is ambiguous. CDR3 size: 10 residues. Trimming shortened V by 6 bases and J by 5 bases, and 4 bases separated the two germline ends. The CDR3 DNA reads TGTGCCAGCAGCCTGGAGACCCAGTACTTC. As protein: CASSLETQYF.

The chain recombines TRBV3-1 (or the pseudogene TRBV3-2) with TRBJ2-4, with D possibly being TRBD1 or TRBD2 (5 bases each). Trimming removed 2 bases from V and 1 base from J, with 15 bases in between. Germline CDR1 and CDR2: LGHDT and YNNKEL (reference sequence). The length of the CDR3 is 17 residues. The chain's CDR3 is CASSQTYEGSAKNIQYF. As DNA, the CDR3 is TGTGCCAGCAGCCAAACGTATGAGGGGTCGGCCAAAAACATTCAGTACTTC.

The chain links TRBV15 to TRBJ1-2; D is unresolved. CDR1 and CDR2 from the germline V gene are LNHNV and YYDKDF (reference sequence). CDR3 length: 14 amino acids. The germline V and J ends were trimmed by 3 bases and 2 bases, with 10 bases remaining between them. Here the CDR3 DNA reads TGTGCCACCAGCAGCAAGGGTTACAACTATGGCTACACCTTC. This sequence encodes CATSSKGYNYGYTF.

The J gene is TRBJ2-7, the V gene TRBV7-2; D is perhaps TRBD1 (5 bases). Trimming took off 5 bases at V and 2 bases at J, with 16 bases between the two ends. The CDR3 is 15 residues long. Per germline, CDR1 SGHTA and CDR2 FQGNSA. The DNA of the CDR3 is TGTGCCAGCAGCCCTGGTGGTGGGGCGACCTACGAGCAGTACTTC. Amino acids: CASSPGGGATYEQYF.

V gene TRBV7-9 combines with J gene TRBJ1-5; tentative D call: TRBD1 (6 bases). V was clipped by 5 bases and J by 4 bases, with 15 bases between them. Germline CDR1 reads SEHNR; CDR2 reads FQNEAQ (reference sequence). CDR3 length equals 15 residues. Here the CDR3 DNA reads TGTGCCAGCAGCGCCAAGGGGACAAATAATCAGCCCCAGCATTTT. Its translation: CASSAKGTNNQPQHF.

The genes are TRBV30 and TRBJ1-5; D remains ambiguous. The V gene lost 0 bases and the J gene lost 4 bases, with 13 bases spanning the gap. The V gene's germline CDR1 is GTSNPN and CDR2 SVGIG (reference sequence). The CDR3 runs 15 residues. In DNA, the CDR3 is TGTGCCTGGAGTGTACGCCTCCCGGGGAATCAGCCCCAGCATTTT. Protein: CAWSVRLPGNQPQHF.

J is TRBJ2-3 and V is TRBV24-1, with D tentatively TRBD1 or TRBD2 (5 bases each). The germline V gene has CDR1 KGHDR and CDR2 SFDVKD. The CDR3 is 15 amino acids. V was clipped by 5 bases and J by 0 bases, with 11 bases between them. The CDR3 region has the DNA TGTGCCACCAGTGTGAGGGGAAGAAGCACAGATACGCAGTATTTT. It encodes CATSVRGRSTDTQYF.

The DNA of the CDR3 is TGTGCCAGCAGCCCGCAGAGGGGCACCCAAAGGGGAGATACGCAGTATTTT. Amino acids: CASSPQRGTQRGDTQYF. V usage is TRBV7-2 and J usage is TRBJ2-3; D is possibly TRBD1 or TRBD2 (5 bases each). The CDR3 runs to 17 residues. V lost 5 bases and J 5 bases, leaving 23 bases between the germline ends. Germline assignment: CDR1 SGHTA and CDR2 FQGNSA.

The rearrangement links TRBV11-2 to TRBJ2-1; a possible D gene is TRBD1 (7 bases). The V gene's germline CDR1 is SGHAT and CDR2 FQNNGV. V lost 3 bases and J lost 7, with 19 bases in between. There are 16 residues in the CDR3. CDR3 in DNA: TGTGCCAGCAGCTTCGGAGACAGGGTTGGAGGGAATGAGCAGTTCTTC. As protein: CASSFGDRVGGNEQFF.

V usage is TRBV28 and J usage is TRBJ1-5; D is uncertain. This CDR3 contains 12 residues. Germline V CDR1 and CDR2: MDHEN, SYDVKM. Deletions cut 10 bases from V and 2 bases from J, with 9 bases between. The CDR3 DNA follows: TGTGCCACCACTCAGGGCAATCAGCCCCAGCATTTT. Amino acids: CATTQGNQPQHF.

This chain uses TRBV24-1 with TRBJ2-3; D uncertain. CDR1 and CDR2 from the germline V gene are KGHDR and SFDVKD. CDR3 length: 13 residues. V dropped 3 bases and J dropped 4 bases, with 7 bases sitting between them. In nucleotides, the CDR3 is TGTGCCACCAGTGATCCAAACTCAGATACGCAGTATTTT. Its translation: CATSDPNSDTQYF.

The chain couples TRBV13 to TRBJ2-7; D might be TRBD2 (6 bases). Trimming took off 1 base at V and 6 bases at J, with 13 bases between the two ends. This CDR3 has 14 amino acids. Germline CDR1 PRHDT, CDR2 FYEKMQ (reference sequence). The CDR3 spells CASSLVGRGPEQYF. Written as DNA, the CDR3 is TGTGCCAGCAGCTTAGTGGGGCGGGGACCCGAGCAGTACTTC. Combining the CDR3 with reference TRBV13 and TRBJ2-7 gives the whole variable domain AAGVIQSPRHLIKEKRETATLKCYPIPRHDTVYWYQQGPGQDPQFLISFYEKMQSDKGSIPDRFSAQQFSDYHSELNMSSLELGDSALYFCASSLVGRGPEQYFGPGTRLTVT.

The CDR3: CASSLSGGLENTEAFF. For the CDR3, the DNA is TGCGCCAGCAGCTTGTCGGGGGGGCTAGAGAACACTGAAGCTTTCTTT. The rearrangement links TRBV5-1 to TRBJ1-1, with a tentative D call TRBD1 (6 bases). V lost 1 base and J lost 1, with 14 bases in between. The CDR3 loop spans 16 amino acids. Germline CDR1 and CDR2: SGHRS and YFSETQ.